These 5 T cell receptor beta chains were sequenced from one sample in a study of technical replicates of blood from several donors. Profiled with immunoSEQ multiplex PCR; TCRdb holds only in-frame clones, not every one. The sample includes some 80,000 clones, just over 90% of them seen just once. The specimen sequenced was T cells isolated from PBMCs. These receptors were taken from a human donor in good health.

This chain uses TRBV7-8 with TRBJ2-7; the D gene is possibly TRBD2 (7 bases). V was cut by 1 base and J by 0 bases, with 19 bases left in between. Germline CDR1 reads SGHVS; CDR2 reads FQNEAQ. The CDR3 is 18 amino acids. The CDR3 DNA is TGTGCCAGCAGCTTAGGGCCGAGGGGGGGAAGGCGCTCCTACGAGCAGTACTTC. Translating it yields CASSLGPRGGRRSYEQYF.

This chain connects TRBV19 to TRBJ1-5; perhaps TRBD1 as D (5 bases). The germline gives CDR1 LNHDA, CDR2 SQIVND (reference sequence). This CDR3 comprises 14 residues. V dropped 3 bases and J dropped 9 bases, with 15 bases sitting between them. The CDR3 nucleotides read TGTGCCAGTAGTATGCCCCTGGGAGGGGCGCCCCAGCATTTT. Translated: CASSMPLGGAPQHF.

The J gene is TRBJ2-7, the V gene TRBV5-6, with TRBD1 as a possible D gene (6 bases). Germline V lookup: CDR1 SGHDT, CDR2 YYEEEE. Trimming left V 4 bases short and J 6 bases short, with 11 bases between. The CDR3 spans 12 residues. This chain's CDR3 is CASSLLTGEQYF. The CDR3 coding sequence is TGTGCCAGCAGCCTCCTGACAGGCGAGCAGTACTTC.

The V and J genes are TRBV13 and TRBJ2-2; 7 bases agree with TRBD1. The CDR3 has 16 residues. Germline CDR1 and CDR2: PRHDT and FYEKMQ (reference sequence). V lost 0 bases, J lost 0 bases, and 1 base stayed unmatched. The chain's CDR3 is CASSLGQGANTGELFF. The CDR3 nucleotides read TGTGCCAGCAGCTTAGGCCAGGGGGCGAACACCGGGGAGCTGTTTTTT.

J is TRBJ2-1 and V is TRBV30, with 8 bases lining up with TRBD2. CDR3 length equals 13 residues. Germline V gene sequence: CDR1 GTSNPN, CDR2 SVGIG (reference sequence). Trimming took 4 bases from V and 9 from J; bases not matched to a gene: 8. This CDR3 is CAWTSGGPFEQFF. The CDR3 nucleotides are TGTGCCTGGACGTCGGGGGGGCCATTTGAGCAGTTCTTC.